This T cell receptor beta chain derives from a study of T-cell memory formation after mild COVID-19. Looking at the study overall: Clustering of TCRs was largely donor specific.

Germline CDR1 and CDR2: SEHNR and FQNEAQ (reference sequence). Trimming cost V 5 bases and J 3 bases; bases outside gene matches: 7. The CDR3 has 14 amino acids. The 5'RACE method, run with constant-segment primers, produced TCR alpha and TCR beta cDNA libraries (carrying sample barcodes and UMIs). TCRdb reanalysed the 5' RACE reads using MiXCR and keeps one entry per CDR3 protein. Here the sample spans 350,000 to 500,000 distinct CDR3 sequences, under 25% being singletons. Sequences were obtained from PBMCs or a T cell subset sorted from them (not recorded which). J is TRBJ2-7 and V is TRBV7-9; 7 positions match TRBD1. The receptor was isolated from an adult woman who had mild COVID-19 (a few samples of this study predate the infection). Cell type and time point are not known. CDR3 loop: CASSLQGMSYEQYF. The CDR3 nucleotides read TGTGCCAGCAGCCTACAGGGGATGAGCTACGAGCAGTACTTC.